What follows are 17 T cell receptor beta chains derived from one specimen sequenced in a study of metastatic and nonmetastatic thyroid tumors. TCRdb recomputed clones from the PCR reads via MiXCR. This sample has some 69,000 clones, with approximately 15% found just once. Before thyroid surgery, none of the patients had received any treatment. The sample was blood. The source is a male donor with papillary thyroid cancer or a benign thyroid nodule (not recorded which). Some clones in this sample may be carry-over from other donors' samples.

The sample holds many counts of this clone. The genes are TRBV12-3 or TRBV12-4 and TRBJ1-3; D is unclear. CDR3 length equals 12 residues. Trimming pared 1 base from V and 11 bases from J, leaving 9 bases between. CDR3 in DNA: TGTGCCAGCAGTTTAGTCGGGCGCCCCATATATTTT. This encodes CASSLVGRPIYF.

For the CDR3, the DNA is TGTGCCAGCAGTTTAACCCCCTCCGGTACATGGGCCGAGCAGTACTTC. The encoded protein is CASSLTPSGTWAEQYF. The gene calls are TRBV12-3 or TRBV12-4 and TRBJ2-7; D is unclear. Trimming took off 2 bases at V and 6 bases at J, with 20 bases between the two ends. CDR3 length: 16 amino acids.

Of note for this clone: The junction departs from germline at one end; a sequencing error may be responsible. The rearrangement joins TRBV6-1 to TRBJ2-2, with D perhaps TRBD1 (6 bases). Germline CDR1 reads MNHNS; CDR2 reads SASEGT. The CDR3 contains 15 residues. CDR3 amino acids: CASSEYLGASGELVF. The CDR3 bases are TGTGCCAGCAGTGAGTACCTGGGGGCGTCCGGGGAGCTGGTTTTT.

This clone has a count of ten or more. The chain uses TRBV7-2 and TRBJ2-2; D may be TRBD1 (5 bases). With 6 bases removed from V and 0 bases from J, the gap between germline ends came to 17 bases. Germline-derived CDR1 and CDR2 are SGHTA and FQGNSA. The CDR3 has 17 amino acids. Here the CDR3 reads CASSLGPGKANTGELFF. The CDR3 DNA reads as TGTGCCAGCAGTCTAGGCCCAGGGAAAGCGAACACCGGGGAGCTGTTTTTT. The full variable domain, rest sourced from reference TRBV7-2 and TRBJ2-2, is GAGVSQSPSNKVTEKGKDVELRCDPISGHTALYWYRQSLGQGLEFLIYFQGNSAPDKSGLPSDRFSAERTGGSVSTLTIQRTQQEDSAVYLCASSLGPGKANTGELFFGEGSRLTVL.

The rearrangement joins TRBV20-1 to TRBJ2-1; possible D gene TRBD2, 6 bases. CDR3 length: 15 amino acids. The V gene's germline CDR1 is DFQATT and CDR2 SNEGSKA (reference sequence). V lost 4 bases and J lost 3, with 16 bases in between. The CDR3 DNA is TGCAGTGCTACCGCGGGATACGGGGTCTACAATGAGCAGTTCTTC. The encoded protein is CSATAGYGVYNEQFF.

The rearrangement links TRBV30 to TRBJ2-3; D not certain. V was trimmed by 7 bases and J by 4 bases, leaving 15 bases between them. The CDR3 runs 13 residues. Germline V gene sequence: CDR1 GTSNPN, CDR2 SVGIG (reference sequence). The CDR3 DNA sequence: TGTGCCTATACCACATCTCAGGCAGATACGCAGTATTTT. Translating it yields CAYTTSQADTQYF.

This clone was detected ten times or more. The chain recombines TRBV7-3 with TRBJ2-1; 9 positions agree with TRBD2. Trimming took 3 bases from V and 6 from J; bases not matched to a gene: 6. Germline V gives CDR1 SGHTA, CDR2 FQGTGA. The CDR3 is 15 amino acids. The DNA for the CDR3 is TGTGCCAGCAGCTTCGCGTCTAGCGGGACCAATGAGCAGTTCTTC. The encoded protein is CASSFASSGTNEQFF.

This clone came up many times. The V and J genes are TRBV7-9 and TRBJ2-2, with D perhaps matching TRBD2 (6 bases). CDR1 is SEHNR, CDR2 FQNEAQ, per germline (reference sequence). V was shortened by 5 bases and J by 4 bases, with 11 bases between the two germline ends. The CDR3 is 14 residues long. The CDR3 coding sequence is TGTGCCAGCAGCCGTGGCGGGGTCACCGGGGAGCTGTTTTTT. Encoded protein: CASSRGGVTGELFF.

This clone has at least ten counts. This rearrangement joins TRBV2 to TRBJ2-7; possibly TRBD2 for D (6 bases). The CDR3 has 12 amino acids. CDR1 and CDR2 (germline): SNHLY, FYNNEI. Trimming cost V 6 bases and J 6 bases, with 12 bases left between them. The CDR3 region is CASSPAGSEQYV. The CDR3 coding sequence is TGTGCCAGCAGCCCCGCCGGGAGCGAGCAGTACGTC.

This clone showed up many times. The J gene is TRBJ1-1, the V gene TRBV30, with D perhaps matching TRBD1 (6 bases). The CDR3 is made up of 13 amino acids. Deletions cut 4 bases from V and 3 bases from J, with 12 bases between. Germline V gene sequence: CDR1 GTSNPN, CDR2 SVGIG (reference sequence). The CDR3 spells CAWNPGAYTEAFF. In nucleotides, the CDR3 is TGTGCCTGGAATCCAGGGGCCTACACTGAAGCTTTCTTT.

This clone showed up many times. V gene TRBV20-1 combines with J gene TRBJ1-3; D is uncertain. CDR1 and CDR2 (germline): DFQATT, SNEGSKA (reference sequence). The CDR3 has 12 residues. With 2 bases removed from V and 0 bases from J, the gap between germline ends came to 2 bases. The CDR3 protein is CSARPSGNTIYF. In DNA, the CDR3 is TGCAGTGCTAGACCCTCTGGAAACACCATATATTTT.

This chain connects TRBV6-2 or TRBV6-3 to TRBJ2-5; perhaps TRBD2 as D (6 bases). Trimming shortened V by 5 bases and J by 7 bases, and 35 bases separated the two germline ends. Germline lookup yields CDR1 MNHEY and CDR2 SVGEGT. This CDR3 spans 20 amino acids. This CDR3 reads CASSPSARGSILGGTGTQYF. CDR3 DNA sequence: TGTGCCAGCAGTCCCTCCGCTAGAGGGAGTATCCTAGGCGGGACGGGGACCCAGTACTTC.

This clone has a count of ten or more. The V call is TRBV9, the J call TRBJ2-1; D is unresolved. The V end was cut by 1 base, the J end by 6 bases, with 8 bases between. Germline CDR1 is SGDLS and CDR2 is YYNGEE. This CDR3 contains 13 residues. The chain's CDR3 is CASSVIQTNEQFF. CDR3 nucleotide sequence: TGTGCCAGCAGCGTAATCCAGACCAATGAGCAGTTCTTC.

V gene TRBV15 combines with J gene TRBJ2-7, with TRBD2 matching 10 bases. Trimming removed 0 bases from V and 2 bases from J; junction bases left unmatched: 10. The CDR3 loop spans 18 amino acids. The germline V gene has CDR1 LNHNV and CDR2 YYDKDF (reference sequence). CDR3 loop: CATSRECNCLAGAYEQYF. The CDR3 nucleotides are TGTGCCACCAGCAGAGAGTGTAATTGTCTAGCGGGGGCCTACGAGCAGTACTTC.

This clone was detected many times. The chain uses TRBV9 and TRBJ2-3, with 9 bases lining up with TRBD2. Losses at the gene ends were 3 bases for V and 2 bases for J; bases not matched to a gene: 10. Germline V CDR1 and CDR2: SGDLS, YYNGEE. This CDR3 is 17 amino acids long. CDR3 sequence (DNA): TGTGCCAGCAGCGCGGCGACTAGCGGCTCATTCACAGATACGCAGTATTTT. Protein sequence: CASSAATSGSFTDTQYF.

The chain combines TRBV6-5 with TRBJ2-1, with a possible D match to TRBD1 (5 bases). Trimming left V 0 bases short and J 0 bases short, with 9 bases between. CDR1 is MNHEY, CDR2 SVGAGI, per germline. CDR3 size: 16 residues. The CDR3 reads CASSYSVRVSYNEQFF. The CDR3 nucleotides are TGTGCCAGCAGTTACTCGGTCAGGGTCTCCTACAATGAGCAGTTCTTC.

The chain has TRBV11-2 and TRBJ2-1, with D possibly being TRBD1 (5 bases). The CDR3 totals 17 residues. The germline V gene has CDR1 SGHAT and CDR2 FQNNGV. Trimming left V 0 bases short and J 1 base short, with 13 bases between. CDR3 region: CASSLDRETPSYNEQFF. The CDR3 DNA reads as TGTGCCAGCAGCTTAGACAGGGAAACGCCATCCTACAATGAGCAGTTCTTC.